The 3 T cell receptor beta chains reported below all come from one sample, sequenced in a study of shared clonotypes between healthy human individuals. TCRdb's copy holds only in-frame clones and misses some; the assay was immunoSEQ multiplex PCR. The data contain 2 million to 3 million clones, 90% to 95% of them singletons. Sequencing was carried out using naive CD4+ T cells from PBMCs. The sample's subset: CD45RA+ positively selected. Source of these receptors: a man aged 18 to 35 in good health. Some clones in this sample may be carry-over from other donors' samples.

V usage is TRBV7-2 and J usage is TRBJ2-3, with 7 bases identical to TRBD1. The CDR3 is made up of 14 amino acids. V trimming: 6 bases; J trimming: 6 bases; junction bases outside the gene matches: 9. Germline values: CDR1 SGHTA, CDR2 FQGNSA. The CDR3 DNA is TGTGCCAGCAGAGTTACAGGGGTGAAGGATACGCAGTATTTT. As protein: CASRVTGVKDTQYF.

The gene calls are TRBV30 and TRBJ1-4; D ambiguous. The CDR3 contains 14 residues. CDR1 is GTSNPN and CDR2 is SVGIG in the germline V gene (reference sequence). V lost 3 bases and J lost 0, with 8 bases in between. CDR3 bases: TGTGCCTGGAGGCAGCTCGCAACTAATGAAAAACTGTTTTTT. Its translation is CAWRQLATNEKLFF.

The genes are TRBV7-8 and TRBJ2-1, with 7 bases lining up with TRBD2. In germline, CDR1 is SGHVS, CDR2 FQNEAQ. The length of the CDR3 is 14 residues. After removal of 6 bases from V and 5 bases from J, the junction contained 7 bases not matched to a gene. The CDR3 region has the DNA TGTGCCAGCAGGTTATCCCTAGCGGACAATGAGCAGTTCTTC. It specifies CASRLSLADNEQFF.